This T cell receptor (beta chain) was documented in a study of OX40 agonist ivuxolimab in advanced cancers. About the research overall: Intravenous ivuxolimab was administered to patients every 2 weeks at 0.01 to 10 mg/kg. Dose-escalation patients were diagnosed with hepatocellular carcinoma, melanoma, renal cell cancer or head and neck cancer. Three patients showed partial responses: one hepatocellular carcinoma and two cutaneous melanoma cases. The study's findings and limits: Certain nonresponders additionally had low normalized T-cell clonal expansion.

Only a few counts were recorded for this clone. Its antigen is unknown. This table comes from immunoSEQ multiplex PCR, and its TCRdb copy is limited to in-frame clones, with some not included. The table shows tens of thousands of clones, with around 87% occurring only once. CDR1 and CDR2 from the germline V gene are LNHDA and SQIVND (reference sequence). There are 15 residues in the CDR3. V shed 3 bases, J shed 10 bases, and the junction held 10 bases outside the gene matches. This specimen consisted of CD4+ or CD8+ T cells sorted from blood, obtained in a trial of the OX40 agonist ivuxolimab. The chain couples TRBV19 to TRBJ2-1; 9 nucleotides match TRBD2. This receptor was identified in an adult with an advanced solid tumor such as melanoma, head and neck, liver or kidney cancer. CDR3 sequence reads: CASSMGLAVIKEQFF. CDR3 bases: TGTGCCAGTAGTATGGGACTAGCCGTTATCAAGGAGCAGTTCTTC.